This T cell receptor (beta chain) was observed in a study of tumor and adjacent non-tumor tissue in lung cancer. Study-level information: Stage I to III disease affected 10 men and a handful of women aged roughly 30 to 76. Study observations and caveats: Compared with tumor, normal lung showed significantly lower TCR diversity.

With regard to this clonotype: Its specificity is not known.

The library came from three nested PCR rounds adapted from ARM-PCR protocols. TCRdb re-analysed the multiplex PCR reads in MiXCR, keeping a single row per CDR3 protein. The sample has around 66,000 distinct CDR3 sequences, 60% to 75% seen once; the top ten hold approximately 30%. No cell sorting was done before RNA was extracted from the tissue. Material: lung tumor tissue. The TCR was taken from a man aged 55 to 70 with non-small cell lung cancer.

This chain's CDR3 is CASSLLTGSYNEQFF. Written as DNA, the CDR3 is TGCGCCAGCAGCTTGCTTACAGGATCCTACAATGAGCAGTTCTTC. The chain combines TRBV5-1 with TRBJ2-1, with a possible D match to TRBD1 (5 bases). Germline lookup yields CDR1 SGHRS and CDR2 YFSETQ. The CDR3 length is 15 residues. Trimming stripped 1 base from V and 1 base from J, with 9 bases between.